This T cell receptor (beta chain) was sequenced for a study of CD8 T cells in Susac syndrome. Random hexamers primed reverse transcription of about 0.5 to 1 ug RNA. TCR beta CDR3 was amplified by immunoSEQ covering 54 Vbeta and 13 Jbeta. TCRdb fed the immunoSEQ multiplex PCR reads into MiXCR, producing one record per CDR3 protein. This table has over 140,000 distinct CDR3 sequences, 95% appearing once. As concerns this clonotype: Its antigen remains unknown.

Study outcomes and limitations: As the study acknowledged, the number of individuals in its TCR sequencing and HLA analysis was relatively small. The CD4+ T cell repertoire of patients with Susac syndrome showed no detectable clonal expansion.

Trimming took off 2 bases at V and 1 base at J, with 11 bases between the two ends. The length of the CDR3 is 14 residues. Per the germline V gene, CDR1 is GTSNPN and CDR2 is SVGIG (reference sequence). What was sequenced was CD4+ T cells from PBMCs. This sequence was found in a human donor with Susac syndrome. The rearrangement links TRBV30 to TRBJ1-1; D is possibly TRBD1 (5 bases). The DNA for the CDR3 is TGTGCCTGGAGTTTCGACAGAGCGAACACTGAAGCTTTCTTT. This gives the protein CAWSFDRANTEAFF.